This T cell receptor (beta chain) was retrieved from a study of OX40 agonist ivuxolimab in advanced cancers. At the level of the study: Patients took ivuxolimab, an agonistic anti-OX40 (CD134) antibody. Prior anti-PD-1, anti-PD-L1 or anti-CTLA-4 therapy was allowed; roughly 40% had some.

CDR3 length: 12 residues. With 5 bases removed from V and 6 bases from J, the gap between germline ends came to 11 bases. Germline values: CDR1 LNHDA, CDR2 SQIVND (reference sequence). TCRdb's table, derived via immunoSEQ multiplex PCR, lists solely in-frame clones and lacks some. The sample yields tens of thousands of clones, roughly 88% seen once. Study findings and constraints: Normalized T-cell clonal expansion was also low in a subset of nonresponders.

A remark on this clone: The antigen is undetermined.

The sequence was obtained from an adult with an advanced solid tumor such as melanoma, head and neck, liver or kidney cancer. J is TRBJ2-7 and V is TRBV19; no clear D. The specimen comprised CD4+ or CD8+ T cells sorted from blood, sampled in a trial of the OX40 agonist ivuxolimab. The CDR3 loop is CASSQGRGEQYF. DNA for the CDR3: TGTGCCAGTAGTCAAGGTCGAGGCGAGCAGTACTTC.